These T cell receptor beta chains were read from a single sample in a study of shared clonotypes between healthy human individuals. The data were produced by immunoSEQ multiplex PCR, yet TCRdb's version contains in-frame clones alone and is incomplete. The profile covers 2,500,000 or so clones, with 80% to 95% appearing a single time and approximately 0.37% taken by the ten largest. Sequencing input: naive CD4+ T cells from PBMCs. The receptors shown here come from a man aged 18 to 30 in good health. Some clones in this sample may be carry-over from other donors' samples. Each CDR3 is given with its conserved first and last residue. Fields, in order: V gene, clone size, D gene, J gene, CDR3 protein, CDR3 DNA. A D gene is named only where the DNA matches it firmly. Not every row has a clone size; where given, it reads once, few, many or a size class.

TRBV6-5	NA	NA	TRBJ2-7	CASIPSGGSEQYF	TGTGCCAGCATCCCCTCTGGGGGATCCGAGCAGTACTTC
TRBV27	NA	NA	TRBJ2-3	CASSSNRGDTQYF	TGTGCCAGCAGTTCCAATAGAGGAGATACGCAGTATTTT
TRBV28	NA	NA	TRBJ1-1	CASSQSLQMNTEAFF	TGTGCCAGCAGCCAATCCTTACAAATGAACACTGAAGCTTTCTTT
TRBV6-6	NA	TRBD2	TRBJ2-5	CASSYQSSGGQETQYF	TGTGCCAGCAGTTACCAATCTAGCGGGGGACAAGAGACCCAGTACTTC
TRBV7-9	few	NA	TRBJ2-7	CASSPLGSYEQYF	TGTGCCAGCAGCCCTCTCGGTTCCTACGAGCAGTACTTC
TRBV11-1	NA	NA	TRBJ1-4	CASSPRERGRNEKLFF	TGTGCCAGCAGCCCCCGTGAGAGGGGTAGGAATGAAAAACTGTTTTTT
TRBV6-5	once	NA	TRBJ2-5	CASSYSPAGQETQYF	TGTGCCAGCAGTTACTCGCCAGCGGGCCAAGAGACCCAGTACTTC
TRBV18	NA	NA	TRBJ1-5	CASSQGDQPQHF	TGTGCCAGCTCACAGGGGGATCAGCCCCAGCATTTT
TRBV11-3	NA	TRBD1	TRBJ2-7	CASSPGQGSSYEQYF	TGTGCCAGCAGCCCTGGACAGGGGTCCTCCTACGAGCAGTACTTC
TRBV5-4	NA	TRBD2	TRBJ2-2	CASRKRLAGDTGELFF	TGTGCCAGCAGAAAGAGACTAGCGGGAGACACCGGGGAGCTGTTTTTT
TRBV6-6	NA	NA	TRBJ2-7	CASSADGGRHYEQYF	TGTGCCAGCAGTGCTGACGGGGGCAGGCACTACGAGCAGTACTTC
TRBV10-3	NA	TRBD1	TRBJ1-2	CAISVVQGAQHYGYTF	TGTGCCATCAGTGTTGTACAGGGGGCGCAGCACTATGGCTACACCTTC
TRBV6-1	NA	NA	TRBJ1-1	CASTPDVTEAFF	TGTGCCAGCACCCCGGACGTAACTGAAGCTTTCTTT
TRBV18	once	NA	TRBJ2-7	CASSPAPDQALYEQYF	TGTGCCAGCTCACCGGCCCCCGATCAAGCGCTCTACGAGCAGTACTTC
TRBV2	NA	NA	TRBJ1-4	CATTRTTTNEKLFF	TGTGCCACTACGAGGACAACAACTAATGAAAAACTGTTTTTT
TRBV28	NA	NA	TRBJ1-3	CASSLWADDGVSHTIYF	TGTGCCAGCAGTCTTTGGGCGGACGACGGTGTATCTCACACCATATATTTT
TRBV5-1	NA	NA	TRBJ1-4	CASSAGTSNEKLFF	TGCGCCAGCAGCGCCGGGACTTCTAATGAAAAACTGTTTTTT
TRBV18	NA	TRBD1	TRBJ2-5	CASSPTWDRGRETQYF	TGTGCCAGCTCACCGACCTGGGACAGGGGACGCGAGACCCAGTACTTC
TRBV7-2	NA	TRBD1	TRBJ2-5	CASSLDRGEETQYF	TGTGCCAGCAGCTTGGACAGGGGCGAAGAGACCCAGTACTTC
TRBV19	NA	NA	TRBJ1-4	CASSASGGDEKLFF	TGTGCCAGTAGTGCCTCGGGGGGGGACGAAAAACTGTTTTTT
TRBV11-2	NA	TRBD2	TRBJ2-5	CASSSNSGIGETQYF	TGTGCCAGCAGCTCCAATAGCGGGATTGGGGAGACCCAGTACTTC
TRBV30	NA	NA	TRBJ2-3	CAWVPGTDTQYF	TGTGCCTGGGTGCCCGGCACAGATACGCAGTATTTT
TRBV5-5	NA	TRBD1	TRBJ1-2	CASSRGQGDGYTF	TGTGCCAGCAGCCGGGGACAGGGGGATGGCTACACCTTC
TRBV19	NA	NA	TRBJ1-5	CASSIRGSQPQHF	TGTGCCAGTAGTATCAGGGGAAGTCAGCCCCAGCATTTT
TRBV5-8	NA	NA	TRBJ2-2	CASSLVRANVGELFF	TGTGCCAGCAGCTTGGTCAGGGCGAACGTCGGGGAGCTGTTTTTT
TRBV18	NA	TRBD2	TRBJ2-5	CASSPPVAGGDWETQYF	TGTGCCAGCTCACCACCGGTAGCGGGAGGGGACTGGGAGACCCAGTACTTC
TRBV5-1	NA	NA	TRBJ1-3	CASSLEGPGTGGNTIYF	TGCGCCAGCAGCTTGGAGGGCCCCGGGACGGGCGGAAACACCATATATTTT
TRBV9	NA	TRBD1	TRBJ1-2	CASSGTGIHYGYTF	TGTGCCAGCAGCGGGACAGGGATCCACTATGGCTACACCTTC
TRBV9	NA	NA	TRBJ1-6	CASSVAGRVGNSPLHF	TGTGCCAGCAGCGTAGCGGGTCGGGTGGGGAATTCACCCCTCCACTTT
TRBV10-3	once	NA	TRBJ2-3	CAISVGLAVGTDTQYF	TGTGCCATCAGTGTCGGTTTGGCGGTCGGGACAGATACGCAGTATTTT
TRBV2	NA	NA	TRBJ2-5	CASTSTNQETQYF	TGTGCCAGCACTTCCACCAATCAAGAGACCCAGTACTTC
TRBV27	NA	NA	TRBJ1-6	CASSVSSDSPLHF	TGTGCCAGCAGTGTCTCGTCGGACTCACCCCTCCACTTT
TRBV7-2	once	NA	TRBJ1-1	CASGSPPTEAFF	TGTGCCAGCGGCTCCCCCCCCACGGAAGCTTTCTTT
TRBV29-1	NA	NA	TRBJ1-2	CSVEDPGVYGYTF	TGCAGCGTTGAAGACCCAGGGGTTTATGGCTACACCTTC
TRBV2	NA	NA	TRBJ2-7	CASGQQGFEQYF	TGTGCCAGCGGGCAACAGGGTTTCGAGCAGTACTTC
TRBV7-2	NA	TRBD2	TRBJ2-7	CASSQLWGLAGASYEQYF	TGTGCCAGCAGCCAACTGTGGGGACTAGCGGGAGCCTCCTACGAGCAGTACTTC
TRBV28	once	NA	TRBJ1-2	CASRPSPGTFNYGYTF	TGTGCCAGCAGACCCAGCCCCGGGACATTTAACTATGGCTACACCTTC
TRBV7-2	NA	TRBD2	TRBJ2-3	CASSSQFTSGGSSTDTQYF	TGTGCCAGCAGCTCCCAATTTACTAGCGGGGGAAGTTCCACAGATACGCAGTATTTT
TRBV4-3	NA	TRBD2	TRBJ2-3	CASSQLAGAPDTQYF	TGCGCCAGCAGCCAACTAGCGGGAGCTCCAGATACGCAGTATTTT
TRBV6-5	NA	NA	TRBJ1-1	CASSKESRGTEAFF	TGTGCCAGCAGTAAAGAATCCAGGGGCACTGAAGCTTTCTTT
TRBV28	few	NA	TRBJ2-7	CASSQKARKQYF	TGTGCCAGCAGCCAAAAGGCCCGGAAGCAGTACTTC
TRBV28	once	NA	TRBJ2-7	CASSPGTAAYEQYF	TGTGCCAGCAGTCCCGGGACGGCGGCCTACGAGCAGTACTTC